The text below deals with one T cell receptor beta chain. As yet, its antigen is unknown. At one end, the junction sequence differs from germline, possibly due to a read error. The sample is drawn from a study of CD8 T cells in Susac syndrome. Overall study results and limits: Where Susac syndrome CD4+ T cell repertoires were concerned, no clonal expansion was evident.

Reverse transcription used roughly 0.5 to 1 ug RNA and random hexamers. The authors amplified TCR beta CDR3 across 54 Vbeta and 13 Jbeta using immunoSEQ multiplex PCR. TCRdb processed the immunoSEQ multiplex PCR reads anew with MiXCR; each CDR3 protein has one entry. Of about 190,000 distinct CDR3 sequences detected, more than 90% appear once; the ten largest clones hold 0.098%. TCR beta sequences were obtained from blood CD8+ and CD4+ T cells. The clonotype was recovered from a human donor with Susac syndrome. Material: CD4+ T cells from PBMCs.

The CDR3 DNA reads as TGTGCTAGCAGCTTAGTTCGGGTAGCCAAAAACATTCAGTACTTC. Its translation is CASSLVRVAKNIQYF. The chain joins TRBV7-7 to TRBJ2-4, with unresolved D. The germline gives CDR1 SSHAT, CDR2 FNYEAQ (reference sequence). The CDR3 loop spans 15 amino acids.